This paragraph covers one T cell receptor (beta chain) sequence. V dropped 4 bases and J dropped 1; count of bases not matched to a gene: 2. CDR3 length: 14 residues. Germline V gene sequence: CDR1 MNHEY, CDR2 SMNVEV (reference sequence). The data stem from a study of T cell changes during pregnancy in multiple sclerosis. Assay used: immunoSEQ multiplex PCR; TCRdb lists only in-frame clones, some missing. The table shows 65,000 to 95,000 clones, with approximately 95% occurring only once. The origin of this receptor is a female donor in good health, enrolled as a control in a pregnancy study. The specimen comprised peripheral blood, sampled in the second trimester of pregnancy. The chain couples TRBV27 to TRBJ2-7, with TRBD1 matching over 9 bases. CDR3 residues: CASSYGTGSYEQYF. The CDR3 coding sequence is TGTGCCAGCAGTTATGGGACAGGGTCCTACGAGCAGTACTTC.